This T cell receptor beta chain was identified in a study of cytomegalovirus exposure and HLA in healthy donors. Study findings and constraints: Several of the most significant clusters appeared, in a later analysis, to be linked to common viral pathogens.

The V end was cut by 4 bases, the J end by 7 bases, with 13 bases between. The CDR3 sequence is 12 residues long. Germline V CDR1 and CDR2: SQVTM, ANQGSEA. In the PCR, 60 Vbeta and 13 Jbeta primers were used. Using immunoSEQ multiplex PCR, the repertoire was profiled, and TCRdb retains in-frame clones only, with some absent. The sample lists 120,000 or so clones; roughly 77% were seen once. On this clone itself: Its antigen is undetermined.

This rearrangement joins TRBV29-1 to TRBJ1-2; no clear D gene. The specimen was PBMCs. The source of this sequence is a young man in good health and CMV-seronegative. The CDR3 spells CSVGTLVGGYTF. CDR3 coding DNA: TGCAGCGTTGGGACTTTGGTTGGTGGCTACACCTTC.